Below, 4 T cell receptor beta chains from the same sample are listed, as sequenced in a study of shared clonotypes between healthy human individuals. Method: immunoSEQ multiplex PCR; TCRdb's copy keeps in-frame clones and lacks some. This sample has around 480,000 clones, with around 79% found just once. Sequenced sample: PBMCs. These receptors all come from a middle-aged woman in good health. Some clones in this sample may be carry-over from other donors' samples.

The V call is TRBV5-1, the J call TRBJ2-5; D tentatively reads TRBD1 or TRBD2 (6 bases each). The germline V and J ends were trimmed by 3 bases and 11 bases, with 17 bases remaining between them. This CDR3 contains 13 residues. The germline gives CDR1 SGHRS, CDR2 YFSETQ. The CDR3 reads CASSSVSEGGQYF. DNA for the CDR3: TGCGCCAGCAGCTCGGTGTCCGAGGGGGGACAGTACTTC.

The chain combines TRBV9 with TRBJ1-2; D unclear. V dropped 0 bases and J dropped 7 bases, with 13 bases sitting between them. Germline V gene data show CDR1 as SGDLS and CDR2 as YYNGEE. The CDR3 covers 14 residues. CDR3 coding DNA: TGTGCCAGCAGCGTAGTAGCAGAGACACCTGGCTACACCTTC. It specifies CASSVVAETPGYTF. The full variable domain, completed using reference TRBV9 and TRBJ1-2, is DSGVTQTPKHLITATGQRVTLRCSPRSGDLSVYWYQQSLDQGLQFLIQYYNGEERAKGNILERFSAQQFPDLHSELNLSSLELGDSALYFCASSVVAETPGYTFGSGTRLTVV.

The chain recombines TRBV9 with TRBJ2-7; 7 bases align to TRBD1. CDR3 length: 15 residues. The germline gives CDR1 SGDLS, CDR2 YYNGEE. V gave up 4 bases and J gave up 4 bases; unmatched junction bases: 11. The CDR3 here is CASSQRTGDWYEQYF. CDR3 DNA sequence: TGTGCCAGCAGCCAACGGACAGGAGATTGGTACGAGCAGTACTTC.

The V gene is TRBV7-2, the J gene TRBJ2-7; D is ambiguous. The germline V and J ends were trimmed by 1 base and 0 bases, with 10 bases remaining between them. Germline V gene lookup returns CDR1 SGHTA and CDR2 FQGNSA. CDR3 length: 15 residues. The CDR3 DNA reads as TGTGCCAGCAGCTTAGGCAGCCAGAGCTCCTACGAGCAGTACTTC. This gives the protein CASSLGSQSSYEQYF.